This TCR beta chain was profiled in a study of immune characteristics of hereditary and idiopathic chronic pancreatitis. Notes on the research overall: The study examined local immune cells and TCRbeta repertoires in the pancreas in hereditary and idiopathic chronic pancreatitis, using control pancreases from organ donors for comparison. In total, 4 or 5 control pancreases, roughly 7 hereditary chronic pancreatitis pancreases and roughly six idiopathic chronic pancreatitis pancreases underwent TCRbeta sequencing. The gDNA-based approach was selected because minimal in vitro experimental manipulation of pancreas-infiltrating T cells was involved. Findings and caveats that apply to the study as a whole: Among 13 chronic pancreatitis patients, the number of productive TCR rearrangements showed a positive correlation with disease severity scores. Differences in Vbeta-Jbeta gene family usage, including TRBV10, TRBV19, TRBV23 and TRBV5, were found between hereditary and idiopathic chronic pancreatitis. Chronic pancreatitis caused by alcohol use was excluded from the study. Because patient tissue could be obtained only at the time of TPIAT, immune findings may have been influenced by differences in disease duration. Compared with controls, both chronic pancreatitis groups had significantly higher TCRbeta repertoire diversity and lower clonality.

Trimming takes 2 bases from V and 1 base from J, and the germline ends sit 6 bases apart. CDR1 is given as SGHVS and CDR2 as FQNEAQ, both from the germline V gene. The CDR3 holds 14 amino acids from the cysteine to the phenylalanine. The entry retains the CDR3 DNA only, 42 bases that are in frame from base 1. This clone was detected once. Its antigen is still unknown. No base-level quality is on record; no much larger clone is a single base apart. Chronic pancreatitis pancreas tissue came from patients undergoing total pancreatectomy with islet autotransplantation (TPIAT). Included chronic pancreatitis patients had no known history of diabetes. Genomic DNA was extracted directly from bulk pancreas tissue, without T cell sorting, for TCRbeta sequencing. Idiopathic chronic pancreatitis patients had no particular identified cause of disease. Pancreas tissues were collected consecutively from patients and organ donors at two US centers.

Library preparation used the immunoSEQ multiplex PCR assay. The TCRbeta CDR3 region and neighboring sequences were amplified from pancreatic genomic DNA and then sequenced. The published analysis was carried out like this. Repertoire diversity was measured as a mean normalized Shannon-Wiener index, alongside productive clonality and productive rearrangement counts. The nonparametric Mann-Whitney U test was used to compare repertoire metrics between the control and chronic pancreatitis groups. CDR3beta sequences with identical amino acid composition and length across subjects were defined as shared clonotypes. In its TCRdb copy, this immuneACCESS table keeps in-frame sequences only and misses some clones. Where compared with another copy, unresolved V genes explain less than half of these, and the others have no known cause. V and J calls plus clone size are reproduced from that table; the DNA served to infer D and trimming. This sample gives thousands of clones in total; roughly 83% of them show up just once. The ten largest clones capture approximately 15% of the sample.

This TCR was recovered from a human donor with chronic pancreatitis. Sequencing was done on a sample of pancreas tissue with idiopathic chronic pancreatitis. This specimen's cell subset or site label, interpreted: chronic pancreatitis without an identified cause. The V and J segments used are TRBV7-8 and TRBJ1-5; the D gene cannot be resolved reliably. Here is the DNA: TGTGCCAGCAGCTTATCACCGAGCAATCAGCCCCAGCATTTT. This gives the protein CASSLSPSNQPQHF.